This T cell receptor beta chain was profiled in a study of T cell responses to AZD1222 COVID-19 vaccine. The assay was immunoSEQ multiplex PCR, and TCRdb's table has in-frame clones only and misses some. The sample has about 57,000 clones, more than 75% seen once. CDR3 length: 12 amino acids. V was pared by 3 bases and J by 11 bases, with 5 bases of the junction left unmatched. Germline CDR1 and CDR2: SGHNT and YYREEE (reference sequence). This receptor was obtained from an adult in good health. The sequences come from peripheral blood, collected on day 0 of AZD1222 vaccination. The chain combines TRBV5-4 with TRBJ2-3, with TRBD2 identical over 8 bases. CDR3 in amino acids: CASSSPGLVQYF. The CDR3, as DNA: TGTGCCAGCAGCTCCCCGGGACTAGTGCAGTATTTT. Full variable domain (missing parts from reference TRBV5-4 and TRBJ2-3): ETGVTQSPTHLIKTRGQQVTLRCSSQSGHNTVSWYQQALGQGPQFIFQYYREEENGRGNFPPRFSGLQFPNYSSELNVNALELDDSALYLCASSSPGLVQYFGPGTRLTVL.